Sequencing of this T cell receptor beta chain was carried out in a study of cytomegalovirus exposure and HLA in healthy donors. Study-wide findings and caveats: Cytomegalovirus status was reportedly diagnosed by the classifier with high sensitivity and specificity. Accurate prediction of HLA-A and HLA-B alleles (for most subjects) was reportedly achieved from TCR beta sequences.

PCR was performed using 60 Vbeta and 13 Jbeta primers. Clones were read by immunoSEQ multiplex PCR, and TCRdb kept only the in-frame ones, dropping some. The sample table sets out around 75,000 clones. This cohort consisted of healthy bone marrow donors. As concerns this clone: The antigen remains undetermined.

With 8 bases removed from V and 7 bases from J, the gap between germline ends came to 11 bases. This CDR3 has 12 amino acids. Germline-derived CDR1 and CDR2 are LNHDA and SQIVND (reference sequence). The sequenced material came from PBMCs. The gene calls are TRBV19 and TRBJ2-2; a weak D match, TRBD2 (6 bases). The TCR originated in a man aged 45-65 years in good health and CMV-seropositive. CDR3 sequence reads: CASRWGVGELFF. The CDR3, as DNA: TGTGCCAGTCGTTGGGGGGTCGGGGAGCTGTTTTTT.